A single sample is the source of the 28 T cell receptor beta chains below, sequenced in a study of siplizumab effects on memory and regulatory T cells. The repertoire was sequenced with immunoSEQ multiplex PCR; TCRdb's copy has only in-frame clones and lacks some. The table records 90,000 to 150,000 clones, roughly 95% of them present only once. The sequencing sample was made of non-Treg CD4+ T cells sorted from blood. Receptor source: a human donor in good health.

The CDR3 sequence is CASSLPHSLTDTQYF. The CDR3, as DNA: TGTGCCAGCAGCCTCCCCCATTCCCTGACAGATACGCAGTATTTT. The chain joins TRBV6-5 to TRBJ2-3; the D is unclear. Germline CDR1 reads MNHEY; CDR2 reads SVGAGI. Between the trimmed V and J ends, which lost 6 bases and 3 bases, there was a span of 16 bases. The length of the CDR3 is 15 residues.

This chain links TRBV4-1 with TRBJ1-1; D call uncertain. Germline CDR1 MGHRA, CDR2 YSYEKL. The length of the CDR3 is 14 residues. V was cut by 4 bases and J by 5 bases, with 14 bases left in between. The CDR3 DNA reads as TGCGCCAGCAGCCCTAAAGTAATGAGGACTGAAGCTTTCTTT. As protein: CASSPKVMRTEAFF.

V and J are TRBV30 and TRBJ1-1; D possibly corresponds to TRBD1 (5 bases). Germline V gives CDR1 GTSNPN, CDR2 SVGIG (reference sequence). This CDR3 region has 13 residues. V was cut by 3 bases and J by 5 bases, with 13 bases left in between. DNA of the CDR3: TGTGCCTGGAGCTTCCAGGGTAGTACTGAAGCTTTCTTT. Translated, it gives CAWSFQGSTEAFF.

V usage is TRBV28 and J usage is TRBJ2-7; the match to TRBD1 covers 9 bases. The CDR3 runs 14 residues. CDR1 and CDR2 from the germline V gene are MDHEN and SYDVKM. V trimming: 6 bases; J trimming: 4 bases; junction bases outside the gene matches: 7. CDR3 sequence reads: CASSRPGTGYEQYF. The DNA of the CDR3 is TGTGCCAGCAGCCGTCCCGGGACAGGGTACGAGCAGTACTTC.

This clone was seen only once. The CDR3 DNA sequence: TGTGCCAGCAGCTTCGGCGAGAACACTGAAGCTTTCTTT. This gives the protein CASSFGENTEAFF. This chain connects TRBV7-2 to TRBJ1-1; D is unresolved. The germline CDR1 and CDR2 sequences are SGHTA and FQGNSA. Trimming pared 3 bases from V and 1 base from J, leaving 6 bases between. The CDR3 runs 13 residues.

The chain couples TRBV18 to TRBJ1-6; TRBD1 matches 9 bases. V shed 4 bases and J 10 bases; nucleotides not matched to a gene: 11. Per germline, CDR1 KGHSH and CDR2 LQKENI. The CDR3 length is 16 residues. The CDR3 DNA reads as TGTGCCAGCTCACTCGCCGAAGGGACAGGGCAATCACCCCTCCACTTT. Its protein is CASSLAEGTGQSPLHF.

This chain joins TRBV4-1 and TRBJ2-3; TRBD2 matches 15 bases. The V segment lost 5 bases and the J segment 1 base; nucleotides outside the gene matches: 10. In germline, CDR1 is MGHRA, CDR2 YSYEKL. This CDR3 has 19 residues. The CDR3 nucleotides read TGCGCCAGCAGCGGGTGGACTAGCGGGGGGGAAGCGGGCACAGATACGCAGTATTTT. Translation: CASSGWTSGGEAGTDTQYF.

The J gene is TRBJ2-2, the V gene TRBV28; D possibly corresponds to TRBD1 (5 bases). There are 15 residues in the CDR3. CDR1 and CDR2 from the germline V gene are MDHEN and SYDVKM. The germline V and J ends were trimmed by 10 bases and 1 base, with 16 bases remaining between them. The CDR3 DNA is TGTGCCATCCTCGGCAGGGCCCTGAACACCGGGGAGCTGTTTTTT. Translation gives CAILGRALNTGELFF.

The chain uses TRBV28 and TRBJ1-1, with a possible D match to TRBD1 (6 bases). Germline CDR1 is MDHEN and CDR2 is SYDVKM. The CDR3 covers 15 residues. V was cut by 3 bases and J by 6 bases, with 17 bases left in between. The CDR3 DNA reads as TGTGCCAGCAGTTTGCGGACAGCCCGAGGGGCTGAAGCTTTCTTT. Translating gives CASSLRTARGAEAFF.

The chain has TRBV19 and TRBJ1-1; 8 nucleotides agree with TRBD1. Germline V lookup: CDR1 LNHDA, CDR2 SQIVND (reference sequence). V was clipped by 4 bases and J by 4 bases; unmatched bases: 11. The CDR3 length is 16 residues. CDR3 DNA: TGTGCCAGTAGTACCTACAGGGGGGGGACTGGCACTGAAGCTTTCTTT. Translated: CASSTYRGGTGTEAFF.

This sequence joins TRBV9 and TRBJ2-3, with 13 positions matching TRBD2. Looked up from germline, CDR1 is SGDLS and CDR2 is YYNGEE. The ends lost 3 bases at V and 3 bases at J; junction bases unmatched: 13. The CDR3 length is 19 residues. In DNA form, the CDR3 reads TGTGCCAGCAGCGGACTAGCGGGGGGCCGGGACAATGGGACAGATACGCAGTATTTT. Translating gives CASSGLAGGRDNGTDTQYF.

V gene TRBV10-2 combines with J gene TRBJ2-3; 10 positions match TRBD2. The CDR3 sequence is 18 residues long. Trimming cost V 5 bases and J 0 bases; bases outside gene matches: 11. The germline V gene has CDR1 WSHSY and CDR2 SAAADI. CDR3 protein: CASSHMTSGYSSTDTQYF. The CDR3 region has the DNA TGCGCCAGCAGTCACATGACTAGCGGGTATTCTAGCACAGATACGCAGTATTTT.

This clone was seen only once. The chain links TRBV11-2 to TRBJ1-1; 10 bases agree with TRBD1. Germline V gene sequence: CDR1 SGHAT, CDR2 FQNNGV. This CDR3 comprises 15 residues. With 5 bases clipped from V and 4 bases from J, the junction kept 7 bases outside the gene matches. CDR3 DNA sequence: TGTGCCAGCAGCCTACTGACAGGGGGCGGCACTGAAGCTTTCTTT. This gives the protein CASSLLTGGGTEAFF.

The J gene is TRBJ1-2, the V gene TRBV27; 7 positions match TRBD1. From germline, CDR1 is MNHEY and CDR2 SMNVEV (reference sequence). The CDR3 is made up of 18 amino acids. J gave up 3 bases and V 4 bases, and 17 bases lay outside the gene matches. CDR3 coding DNA: TGTGCCAGCAGTTCCCCCTCCGGGCGCAGGGGGAATTACTATGGCTACACCTTC. It is translated as CASSSPSGRRGNYYGYTF.

The chain links TRBV5-4 to TRBJ2-5; 13 bases agree with TRBD2. Germline-derived CDR1 and CDR2 are SGHNT and YYREEE (reference sequence). The CDR3 extends over 16 amino acids. V shed 3 bases, J shed 5 bases, and the junction held 7 bases outside the gene matches. The CDR3 nucleotides are TGTGCCAGCAGCTCAACTAGCGGGGGGGCGCGGGAGACCCAGTACTTC. Amino acids: CASSSTSGGARETQYF.

The chain joins TRBV6-1 to TRBJ2-3, with 7 bases identical to TRBD2. The CDR3 covers 17 residues. Per germline, CDR1 MNHNS and CDR2 SASEGT. V was clipped by 4 bases and J by 2 bases; unmatched bases: 12. The CDR3 is CASSVASAGDLTDTQYF. CDR3 DNA: TGTGCCAGCAGTGTAGCGAGCGCGGGGGACCTCACAGATACGCAGTATTTT.

This chain connects TRBV5-1 to TRBJ2-5, with D unresolved. Trimming removed 7 bases at V and 2 bases at J, with 21 bases between. Germline CDR1 and CDR2: SGHRS and YFSETQ. The CDR3 has 16 residues. The DNA for the CDR3 is TGCGCCAGCGGCACCTCTTTTCGGCAGACTCAAGAGACCCAGTACTTC. Protein product: CASGTSFRQTQETQYF.

The J gene is TRBJ1-2, the V gene TRBV19, with TRBD1 as a possible D gene (5 bases). The CDR3 consists of 15 residues. Germline V gene sequence: CDR1 LNHDA, CDR2 SQIVND (reference sequence). Trimming cost V 2 bases and J 2 bases, with 12 bases left between them. The CDR3 DNA reads TGTGCCAGTAGTATACAGGGAGGGAGCAACTATGGCTACACCTTC. This sequence encodes CASSIQGGSNYGYTF.

The chain recombines TRBV19 with TRBJ1-2, with D unresolved. Germline CDR1 is LNHDA and CDR2 is SQIVND (reference sequence). The CDR3 has 12 residues. V was clipped by 1 base and J by 6 bases, with 6 bases between them. In DNA form, the CDR3 reads TGTGCCAGTAGTATAGGGGTCGATGGCTACACCTTC. As protein: CASSIGVDGYTF.

The J gene is TRBJ2-3, the V gene TRBV6-5, with D perhaps matching TRBD2 (6 bases). CDR3 size: 13 residues. The V end was cut by 8 bases, the J end by 7 bases, with 16 bases between. Germline values: CDR1 MNHEY, CDR2 SVGAGI. CDR3 in DNA: TGTGCCAGCCAGACGCCCGCGGGAAATACGCAGTATTTT. It specifies CASQTPAGNTQYF.

The chain is built from TRBV28 and TRBJ2-3; 7 bases align to TRBD1. Trimming cost V 8 bases and J 2 bases; bases outside gene matches: 4. CDR1 and CDR2 from the germline V gene are MDHEN and SYDVKM. The CDR3 has 13 amino acids. The CDR3 region has the DNA TGTGCCAGCCGGGGACAGAACACAGATACGCAGTATTTT. Translated: CASRGQNTDTQYF. Complete variable domain (other parts from reference TRBV28 and TRBJ2-3): DVKVTQSSRYLVKRTGEKVFLECVQDMDHENMFWYRQDPGLGLRLIYFSYDVKMKEKGDIPEGYSVSREKKERFSLILESASTNQTSMYLCASRGQNTDTQYFGPGTRLTVL.

This CDR3 is CASSLAAVNNSPLHF. CDR3 sequence (DNA): TGTGCCAGCAGCTTGGCCGCAGTAAATAATTCACCCCTCCACTTT. V gene TRBV5-4 combines with J gene TRBJ1-6, with D unclear. V was trimmed by 0 bases and J by 5 bases, leaving 9 bases between them. Germline V lookup: CDR1 SGHNT, CDR2 YYREEE (reference sequence). The CDR3 covers 15 residues.

The J gene is TRBJ1-2, the V gene TRBV7-2; D is unclear. Germline CDR1 SGHTA, CDR2 FQGNSA. The V end was cut by 8 bases, the J end by 8 bases, with 15 bases between. This CDR3 has 12 residues. CDR3: CASAREPGGYTF. CDR3 DNA sequence: TGTGCCAGCGCCCGGGAGCCCGGAGGCTACACCTTC.

The V and J genes are TRBV4-2 and TRBJ2-7; 9 positions agree with TRBD2. V lost 1 base and J lost 0; bases outside the gene matches: 1. The CDR3 consists of 15 residues. From germline, CDR1 is LGHNA and CDR2 YNFKEQ. CDR3 sequence (DNA): TGTGCCAGCAGCCAAGCACTAGCGGGCTCCTACGAGCAGTACTTC. It yields the protein CASSQALAGSYEQYF.

The chain employs TRBV4-1 and TRBJ1-1, with TRBD1 as a possible D gene (5 bases). The ends were cut back, 4 bases at V and 0 bases at J, with 9 bases in the middle. This CDR3 has 14 residues. CDR1 MGHRA and CDR2 YSYEKL come from the germline V gene. For the CDR3, the DNA is TGCGCCAGCAGCCCGGGACCGGTGAACACTGAAGCTTTCTTT. It specifies CASSPGPVNTEAFF.

The rearrangement joins TRBV6-6 to TRBJ1-2, with D unclear. V shed 3 bases and J shed 7 bases, with 6 bases lying between them. Germline assignment: CDR1 MNHNY and CDR2 SVGAGI (reference sequence). The CDR3 consists of 11 residues. CDR3 protein: CASSYDGGYTF. The DNA for the CDR3 is TGTGCCAGCAGTTATGATGGTGGCTACACCTTC.

This clone was seen a handful of times. The genes are TRBV5-1 and TRBJ1-2; the D gene is possibly TRBD1 (5 bases). V gave up 4 bases and J gave up 2 bases, with 9 bases separating them. This CDR3 has 13 amino acids. Germline CDR1 SGHRS, CDR2 YFSETQ. CDR3 residues: CASSVEGNYGYTF. The CDR3 bases are TGCGCCAGCAGCGTAGAGGGGAACTATGGCTACACCTTC.

This rearrangement joins TRBV7-9 to TRBJ1-1; D remains ambiguous. V was clipped by 5 bases and J by 1 base, with 11 bases between them. This CDR3 has 14 residues. The germline V gene has CDR1 SEHNR and CDR2 FQNEAQ (reference sequence). Written as DNA, the CDR3 is TGTGCCAGCAGCCCTCTAGGGAAGAACACTGAAGCTTTCTTT. This codes for CASSPLGKNTEAFF.